Given below is one T cell receptor beta chain in context. Data came from immunoSEQ multiplex PCR; TCRdb stores just in-frame clones and leaves some out. The sample carries 150,000 or so clones, around 87% recorded once. The record originates from a study of blood T cell repertoires in COVID-19. Across the whole study: The United States, Italy and Spain provided the acute and convalescent COVID-19 samples.

The CDR3 loop spans 13 amino acids. In germline, CDR1 is SNHLY, CDR2 FYNNEI. V was cut by 1 base and J by 2 bases, with 5 bases left in between. The TCR was taken from a woman aged 40 to 50 who had been exposed to COVID-19. The V call is TRBV2, the J call TRBJ1-2; D unresolved. Sequencing was carried out using PBMCs or T cells enriched from blood (not recorded which). CDR3 coding DNA: TGTGCCAGCAGTGAAGTCGTCAACTATGGCTACACCTTC. Encoded protein: CASSEVVNYGYTF.